The source of this T cell receptor (beta chain) is a study of blood T cells in healthy people across ages. This clonotype was seen ten or more times. Its antigen is still unknown. General observations from the study: Relative to aged donors, long-lived donors carried more naive CD4+ cells and displayed higher diversity. Age advanced and TCR beta diversity per million T cells fell, roughly linearly. Possibly, changes in expanded clonotypes were confounded because donor CMV status was unknown.

At least 7 million PBMCs were isolated per sample. Trimming left V 6 bases short and J 0 bases short, with 15 bases between. The CDR3 sequence is 15 residues long. Germline loops: CDR1 DFQATT, CDR2 SNEGSKA (reference sequence). A second PCR, run for roughly 7 to 11 cycles, used a sample-barcoded 5' primer plus a J-beta primer mix. TCRdb reprocessed the 5' RACE reads with MiXCR, giving one entry per CDR3 protein. The data show roughly 1.7 million distinct CDR3 sequences, roughly 32% seen once. The sequenced sample consisted of blood. This chain uses TRBV20-1 with TRBJ2-1; possibly TRBD2 for D (5 bases). The sequence was obtained from a woman aged 25 to 45 in good health. CDR3 DNA: TGCAGTGCCCCCCCTACGGGGAGCTCCTACAATGAGCAGTTCTTC. This encodes CSAPPTGSSYNEQFF.